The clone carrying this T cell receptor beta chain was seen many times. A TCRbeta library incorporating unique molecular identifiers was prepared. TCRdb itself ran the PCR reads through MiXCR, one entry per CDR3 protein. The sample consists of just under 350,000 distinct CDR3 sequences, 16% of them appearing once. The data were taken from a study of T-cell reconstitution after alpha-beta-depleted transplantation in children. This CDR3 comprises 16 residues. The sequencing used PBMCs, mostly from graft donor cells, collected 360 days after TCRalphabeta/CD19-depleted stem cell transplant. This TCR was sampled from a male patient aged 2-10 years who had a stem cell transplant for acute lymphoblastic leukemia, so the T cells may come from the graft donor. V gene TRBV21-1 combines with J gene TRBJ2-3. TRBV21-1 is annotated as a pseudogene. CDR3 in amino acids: CASSKSSRWDTDTQYF. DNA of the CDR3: TGTGCCAGCAGCAAAAGCTCGCGCTGGGACACAGATACGCAGTATTTT.